A selection of T cell receptor beta chains follows, all from one sample in a study of cytomegalovirus exposure and HLA in healthy donors. The protocol was immunoSEQ multiplex PCR, while the TCRdb copy is restricted to in-frame clones and leaves out a portion. This sample has roughly 160,000 clones, with roughly 82% found just once. The sequenced sample consisted of PBMCs. These receptors were obtained from a man aged 50 or older in good health and CMV-seropositive. The CDR3 runs from the conserved cysteine through the conserved F or W. D genes are given only for firm matches. Size tells how often a clone was seen (once, few, many) or the class of an expanded clone, and some rows leave it out.

size,J,V,D,CDR3,DNA
.,TRBJ2-7,TRBV28,TRBD1,CASRKPGQGKSYEQYF,TGTGCCAGCAGGAAACCGGGACAGGGAAAGTCCTACGAGCAGTACTTC
once,TRBJ2-1,TRBV11-3,.,CASSPGPGEQFF,TGTGCCAGCAGCCCAGGACCAGGGGAGCAGTTCTTC
once,TRBJ1-1,TRBV5-1,TRBD1,CASTKTGDTEAFF,TGCGCCAGCACAAAAACAGGGGACACTGAAGCTTTCTTT
once,TRBJ2-7,TRBV10-3,.,CAISRPDSSEQYF,TGTGCCATCAGCCGACCCGACAGTTCCGAGCAGTACTTC
.,TRBJ2-1,TRBV5-3,TRBD2,CARSTRTSGYEQFF,TGTGCCAGAAGCACTCGGACTAGCGGCTATGAGCAGTTCTTC
.,TRBJ2-4,TRBV2,.,CASRGTTKKDIQYF,TGTGCCAGCAGAGGGACAACCAAAAAGGACATTCAGTACTTC
.,TRBJ1-1,TRBV5-1,.,CASSLGVEAFF,TGCGCCAGCAGCTTAGGGGTGGAAGCTTTCTTT
few,TRBJ2-5,TRBV5-8,.,CASSLSQKETQYF,TGTGCCAGCAGCTTGTCACAGAAAGAGACCCAGTACTTC
.,TRBJ2-7,TRBV9,TRBD1,CASSVGIGGIPEQYF,TGTGCCAGCAGCGTAGGGATAGGGGGCATCCCCGAGCAGTACTTC
.,TRBJ2-1,TRBV4-1,TRBD2,CASSQVGGTYNEQFF,TGCGCCAGCAGCCAAGTCGGGGGGACCTACAATGAGCAGTTCTTC
.,TRBJ1-6,TRBV28,.,CASRTGGSPLHF,TGTGCCAGCAGGACAGGAGGCTCACCCCTCCACTTT
.,TRBJ2-1,TRBV7-2,.,CASSLGGPKNNEQFF,TGTGCCAGCAGCTTAGGGGGGCCAAAAAACAATGAGCAGTTCTTC
.,TRBJ2-6,TRBV5-1,TRBD1,CASSLGQGSSGANVLTF,TGCGCCAGCAGCTTGGGACAGGGAAGCTCTGGGGCCAACGTCCTGACTTTC
.,TRBJ2-2,TRBV10-3,TRBD2,CATRAGLAGTNTGELFF,TGTGCCACCCGGGCGGGACTAGCGGGGACGAACACCGGGGAGCTGTTTTTT
.,TRBJ2-5,TRBV5-1,.,CASRSQEETQYF,TGCGCCAGCAGGTCCCAGGAAGAGACCCAGTACTTC
.,TRBJ1-3,TRBV6-1,.,CASSEASRWIAGNTIYF,TGTGCCAGCAGTGAAGCGTCGAGGTGGATCGCGGGAAACACCATATATTTT
.,TRBJ1-1,TRBV28,TRBD1,CASSLGGQGAPEAFF,TGTGCCAGCAGTTTGGGGGGACAGGGGGCCCCTGAAGCTTTCTTT
.,TRBJ1-1,TRBV2,TRBD1,CASSDRGGNTEAFF,TGTGCCAGTTCTGACAGGGGGGGGAACACTGAAGCTTTCTTT
.,TRBJ2-1,TRBV6-5,.,CASSSRSDEQFF,TGTGCCAGCAGTTCGAGATCGGATGAGCAGTTCTTC
.,TRBJ2-5,TRBV7-9,.,CASSPRDLMFQETQYF,TGTGCCAGCAGCCCCCGGGATCTAATGTTCCAAGAGACCCAGTACTTC
.,TRBJ2-1,TRBV7-2,TRBD1,CASSSRTGSSYNEQFF,TGTGCCAGCAGCTCTCGGACAGGGAGCTCCTACAATGAGCAGTTCTTC
.,TRBJ2-4,TRBV28,.,CASSTKGDIAKNIQYF,TGTGCCAGCAGTACGAAGGGGGATATAGCCAAAAACATTCAGTACTTC
.,TRBJ2-3,TRBV28,TRBD1,CASSFWTGGTDTQYF,TGTGCCAGCAGTTTCTGGACAGGGGGCACAGATACGCAGTATTTT
.,TRBJ2-7,TRBV28,.,CASSFTTSGVRDEQYF,TGTGCCAGCAGTTTTACCACCAGCGGAGTGAGGGACGAGCAGTACTTC
.,TRBJ1-3,TRBV10-3,TRBD1,CAISASQGARNTIYF,TGTGCCATCAGTGCCTCCCAGGGGGCACGAAACACCATATATTTT
.,TRBJ2-7,TRBV18,.,CASSPPGLSYEQYF,TGTGCCAGCTCACCACCCGGACTCTCCTACGAGCAGTACTTC
.,TRBJ2-5,TRBV5-1,.,CASSYGSLGETQYF,TGCGCCAGCAGCTATGGGAGCCTCGGAGAGACCCAGTACTTC
.,TRBJ1-6,TRBV5-5,.,CASIQGLDNSPLHF,TGTGCCAGCATCCAGGGATTGGATAATTCACCCCTCCACTTT
.,TRBJ1-4,TRBV19,.,CASSPSGTTNEKLFF,TGTGCCAGTAGCCCCTCAGGGACAACTAATGAAAAACTGTTTTTT
.,TRBJ2-7,TRBV11-1,TRBD2,CASSSQRGFVKQYF,TGTGCCAGCAGCAGCCAGCGGGGATTTGTAAAGCAGTACTTC
.,TRBJ2-3,TRBV6-1,.,CASSEGTYSRGDTQYF,TGTGCCAGCAGTGAAGGGACTTATTCCCGCGGAGATACGCAGTATTTT
.,TRBJ2-3,TRBV6-1,TRBD2,CARGAGGPSDTQYF,TGTGCCAGGGGAGCGGGGGGGCCTAGTGATACGCAGTATTTT
.,TRBJ2-4,TRBV9,TRBD2,CASSVISGTAKNIQYF,TGTGCCAGCAGCGTAATCAGCGGGACTGCCAAAAACATTCAGTACTTC
.,TRBJ2-7,TRBV6-5,TRBD2,CASRREGRGAYEQYF,TGTGCCAGCAGAAGGGAGGGGCGGGGAGCCTACGAGCAGTACTTC
.,TRBJ1-4,TRBV18,TRBD1,CASSAQGAVEKLFF,TGTGCCAGCTCCGCACAGGGGGCAGTTGAAAAACTGTTTTTT
once,TRBJ2-7,TRBV6-5,TRBD1,CASTGQGKQYF,TGTGCCAGCACCGGACAGGGGAAGCAGTACTTC
.,TRBJ1-6,TRBV2,TRBD1,CASKGTGNSPLHF,TGTGCCAGCAAGGGGACAGGGAATTCACCCCTCCACTTT
.,TRBJ2-7,TRBV7-2,TRBD1,CASMDRGLGLYEQYF,TGTGCCAGCATGGACAGGGGGCTCGGGTTGTACGAGCAGTACTTC
.,TRBJ2-3,TRBV27,.,CASSLRRGRGTDTQYF,TGTGCCAGCAGTTTAAGGAGGGGCCGTGGCACAGATACGCAGTATTTT
.,TRBJ2-7,TRBV7-9,TRBD2,CASSPNFPGLAGAEQYF,TGTGCCAGCAGCCCCAACTTTCCGGGACTAGCGGGAGCCGAGCAGTACTTC
.,TRBJ1-2,TRBV7-2,.,CASSSYRESYGYTF,TGTGCCAGCAGCTCATACAGGGAATCCTATGGCTACACCTTC
once,TRBJ2-5,TRBV19,.,CASRRFGQGGHQETQYF,TGTGCCAGTAGACGATTTGGGCAGGGGGGACACCAAGAGACCCAGTACTTC
.,TRBJ1-4,TRBV5-1,.,CASSHSTGTRGNEKLFF,TGCGCCAGCAGCCACTCGACAGGCACAAGGGGTAATGAAAAACTGTTTTTT
.,TRBJ2-7,TRBV11-2,TRBD1,CASSKYRGQSDEQYF,TGTGCCAGCAGTAAATACAGGGGGCAATCTGACGAGCAGTACTTC
.,TRBJ2-3,TRBV6-4,TRBD2,CASSQLAGDQGDTQYF,TGTGCCAGCAGCCAGCTAGCGGGGGACCAAGGAGATACGCAGTATTTT
.,TRBJ1-5,TRBV28,.,CASTIRPRNQPQHF,TGTGCCAGCACCATCAGGCCCCGCAATCAGCCCCAGCATTTT
.,TRBJ2-7,TRBV9,TRBD2,CASSVASGSTYEQYF,TGTGCCAGCAGCGTAGCGAGCGGGAGTACCTACGAGCAGTACTTC
.,TRBJ2-7,TRBV28,.,CASRSPGTYEQYF,TGTGCCAGCAGGTCCCCCGGGACCTACGAGCAGTACTTC
.,TRBJ1-1,TRBV5-1,TRBD1,CASSGTAGNTEAFF,TGCGCCAGCAGCGGGACAGCAGGGAACACTGAAGCTTTCTTT
.,TRBJ2-7,TRBV6-6,.,CASSFVDQAPEQYF,TGTGCCAGCAGTTTCGTCGACCAGGCCCCCGAGCAGTACTTC
.,TRBJ1-5,TRBV5-1,.,CASSFSGAQPQHF,TGCGCCAGCAGCTTTTCAGGGGCCCAGCCCCAGCATTTT
few,TRBJ2-3,TRBV29-1,.,CSVGQGPQNTQYF,TGCAGCGTGGGGCAAGGGCCCCAGAATACGCAGTATTTT
.,TRBJ1-3,TRBV29-1,TRBD1,CSVEDVNRGNTIYF,TGCAGCGTTGAAGATGTTAACAGGGGGAACACCATATATTTT
.,TRBJ2-7,TRBV18,.,CASSPGLGRGEQYF,TGTGCCAGCTCACCGGGACTGGGTCGGGGCGAGCAGTACTTC
.,TRBJ2-7,TRBV13,.,CASSFRRRGTYEQYF,TGTGCCAGCAGCTTTCGCCGTAGAGGGACCTACGAGCAGTACTTC
.,TRBJ2-2,TRBV5-1,.,CASSLSYTGELFF,TGCGCCAGCAGCCTTTCTTACACCGGGGAGCTGTTTTTT
.,TRBJ1-1,TRBV18,TRBD1,CASSGQGLGTEAFF,TGTGCCAGCTCGGGACAGGGGTTAGGCACTGAAGCTTTCTTT
.,TRBJ2-3,TRBV7-2,.,CASSLAADTQYF,TGTGCCAGCAGCCTTGCGGCAGATACGCAGTATTTT
.,TRBJ2-1,TRBV19,TRBD2,CASSPLAGAHGEQFF,TGTGCCAGTAGTCCATTAGCGGGTGCACATGGTGAGCAGTTCTTC
.,TRBJ2-7,TRBV28,TRBD2,CASSLSGGGDEQYF,TGTGCCAGCAGTTTATCGGGGGGTGGGGACGAGCAGTACTTC